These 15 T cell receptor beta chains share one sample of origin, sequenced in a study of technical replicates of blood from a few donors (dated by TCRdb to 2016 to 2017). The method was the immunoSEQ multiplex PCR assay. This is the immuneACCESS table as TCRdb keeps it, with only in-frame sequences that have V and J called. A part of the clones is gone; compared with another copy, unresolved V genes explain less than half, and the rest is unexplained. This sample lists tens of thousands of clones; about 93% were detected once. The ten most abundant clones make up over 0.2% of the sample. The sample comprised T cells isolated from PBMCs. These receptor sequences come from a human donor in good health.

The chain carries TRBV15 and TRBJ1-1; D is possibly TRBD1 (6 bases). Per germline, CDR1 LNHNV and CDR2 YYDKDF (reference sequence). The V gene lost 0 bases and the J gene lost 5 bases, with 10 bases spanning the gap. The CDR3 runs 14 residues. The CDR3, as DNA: TGTGCCACCAGCAGAGATGGGGGCCGTACTGAAGCTTTCTTT. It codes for CATSRDGGRTEAFF.

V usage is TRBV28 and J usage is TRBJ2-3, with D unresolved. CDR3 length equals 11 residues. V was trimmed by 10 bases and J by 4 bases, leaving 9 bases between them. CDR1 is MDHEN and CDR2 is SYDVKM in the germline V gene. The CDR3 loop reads CATKRADTQYF. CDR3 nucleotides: TGTGCCACTAAACGAGCAGATACGCAGTATTTT.

The CDR3 DNA reads TGTGCCAGCAGCGACCATGGGGGGTCCCGAGATGAAGCTTTCTTT. Its translation is CASSDHGGSRDEAFF. V gene TRBV11-2 combines with J gene TRBJ1-1, with a tentative D call TRBD1 (5 bases). The CDR3 has 15 amino acids. Germline CDR1 reads SGHAT; CDR2 reads FQNNGV. V lost 5 bases and J lost 7, with 20 bases in between.

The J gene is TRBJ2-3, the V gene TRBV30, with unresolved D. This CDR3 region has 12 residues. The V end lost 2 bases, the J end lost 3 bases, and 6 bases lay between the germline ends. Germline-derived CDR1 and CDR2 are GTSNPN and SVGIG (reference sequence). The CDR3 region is CAWSRRTDTQYF. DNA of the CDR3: TGTGCCTGGAGTCGTAGAACAGATACGCAGTATTTT. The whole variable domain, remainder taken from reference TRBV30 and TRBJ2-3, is SQTIHQWPATLVQPVGSPLSLECTVEGTSNPNLYWYRQAAGRGLQLLFYSVGIGQISSEVPQNLSASRPQDRQFILSSKKLLLSDSGFYLCAWSRRTDTQYFGPGTRLTVL.

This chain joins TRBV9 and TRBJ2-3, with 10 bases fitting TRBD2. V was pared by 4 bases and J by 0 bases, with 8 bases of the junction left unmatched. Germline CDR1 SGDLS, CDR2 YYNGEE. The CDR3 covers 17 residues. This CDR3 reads CASSPQQGLASTDTQYF. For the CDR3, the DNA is TGTGCCAGCAGCCCCCAACAGGGACTAGCGAGCACAGATACGCAGTATTTT.

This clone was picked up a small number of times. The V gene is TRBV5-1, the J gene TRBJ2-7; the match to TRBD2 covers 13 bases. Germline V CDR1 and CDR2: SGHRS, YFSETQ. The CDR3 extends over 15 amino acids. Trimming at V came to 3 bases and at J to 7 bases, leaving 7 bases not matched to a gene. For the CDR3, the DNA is TGCGCCAGCAGCTGGGGGGGGACTAGCGGGGCGGAGCAGTACTTC. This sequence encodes CASSWGGTSGAEQYF.

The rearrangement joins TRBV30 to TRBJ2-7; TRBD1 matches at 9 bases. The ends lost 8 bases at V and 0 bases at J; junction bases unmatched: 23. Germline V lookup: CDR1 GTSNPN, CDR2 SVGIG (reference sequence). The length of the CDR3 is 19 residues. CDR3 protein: CAGVILPGQGVRVSYEQYF. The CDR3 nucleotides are TGTGCCGGCGTTATACTTCCGGGACAGGGAGTTCGGGTCTCCTACGAGCAGTACTTC.

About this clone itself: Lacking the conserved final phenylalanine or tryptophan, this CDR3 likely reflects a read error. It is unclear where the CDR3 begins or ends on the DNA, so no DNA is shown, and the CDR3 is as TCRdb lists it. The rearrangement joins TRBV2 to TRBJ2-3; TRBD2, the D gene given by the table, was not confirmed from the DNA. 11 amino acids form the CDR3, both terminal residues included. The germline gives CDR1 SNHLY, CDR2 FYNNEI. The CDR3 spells CASSETERRWL.

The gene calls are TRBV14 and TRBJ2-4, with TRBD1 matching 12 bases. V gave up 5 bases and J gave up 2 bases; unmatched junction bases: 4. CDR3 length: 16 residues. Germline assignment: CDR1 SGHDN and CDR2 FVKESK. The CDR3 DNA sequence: TGTGCCAGCAGCGATCGGGACAGGGGGCCCAAAAACATTCAGTACTTC. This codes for CASSDRDRGPKNIQYF.

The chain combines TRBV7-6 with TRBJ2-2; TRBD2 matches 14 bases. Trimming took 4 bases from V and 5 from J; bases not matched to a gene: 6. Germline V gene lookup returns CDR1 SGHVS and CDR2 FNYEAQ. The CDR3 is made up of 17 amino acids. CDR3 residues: CASSYPRTSGGTGELFF. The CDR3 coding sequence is TGTGCCAGCAGCTACCCCAGGACTAGCGGGGGGACCGGGGAGCTGTTTTTT.

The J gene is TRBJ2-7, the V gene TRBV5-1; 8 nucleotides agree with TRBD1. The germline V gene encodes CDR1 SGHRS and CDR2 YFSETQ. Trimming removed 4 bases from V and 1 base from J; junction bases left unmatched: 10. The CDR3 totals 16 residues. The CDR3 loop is CASSPTPGTGSYEQYF. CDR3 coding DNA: TGCGCCAGCAGCCCCACCCCCGGGACAGGATCCTACGAGCAGTACTTC.

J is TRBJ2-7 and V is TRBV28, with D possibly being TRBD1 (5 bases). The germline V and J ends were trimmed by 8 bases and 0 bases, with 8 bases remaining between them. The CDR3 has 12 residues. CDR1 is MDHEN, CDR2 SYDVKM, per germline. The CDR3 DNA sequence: TGTGCCAGCCGACAGACCTCCTACGAGCAGTACTTC. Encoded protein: CASRQTSYEQYF.

In DNA, the CDR3 is TGTGCCAGCAGCTTAGGGGTCGGTCGGGATGGCTACACCTTC. Translating gives CASSLGVGRDGYTF. The genes are TRBV5-5 and TRBJ1-2; tentative D call: TRBD1 (5 bases). Trimming removed 2 bases at V and 6 bases at J, with 14 bases between. Germline CDR1 is SGHKS and CDR2 is YYEKEE (reference sequence). The CDR3 is made up of 14 amino acids. Full variable domain (missing parts from reference TRBV5-5 and TRBJ1-2): DAGVTQSPTHLIKTRGQQVTLRCSPISGHKSVSWYQQVLGQGPQFIFQYYEKEERGRGNFPDRFSARQFPNYSSELNVNALLLGDSALYLCASSLGVGRDGYTFGSGTRLTVV.

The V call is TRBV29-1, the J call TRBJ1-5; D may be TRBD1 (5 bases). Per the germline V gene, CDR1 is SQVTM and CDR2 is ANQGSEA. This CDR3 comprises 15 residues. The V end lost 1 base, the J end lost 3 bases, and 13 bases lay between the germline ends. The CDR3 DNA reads TGCAGCGTTGAAGTGGCGGGGGGGGACAATCAGCCCCAGCATTTT. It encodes CSVEVAGGDNQPQHF.

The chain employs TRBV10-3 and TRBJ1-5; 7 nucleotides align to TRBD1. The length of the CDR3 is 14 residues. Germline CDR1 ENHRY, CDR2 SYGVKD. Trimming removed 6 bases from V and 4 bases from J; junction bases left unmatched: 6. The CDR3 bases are TGTGCCATCAGGCCCGGACAGGAAAATCAGCCCCAGCATTTT. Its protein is CAIRPGQENQPQHF.